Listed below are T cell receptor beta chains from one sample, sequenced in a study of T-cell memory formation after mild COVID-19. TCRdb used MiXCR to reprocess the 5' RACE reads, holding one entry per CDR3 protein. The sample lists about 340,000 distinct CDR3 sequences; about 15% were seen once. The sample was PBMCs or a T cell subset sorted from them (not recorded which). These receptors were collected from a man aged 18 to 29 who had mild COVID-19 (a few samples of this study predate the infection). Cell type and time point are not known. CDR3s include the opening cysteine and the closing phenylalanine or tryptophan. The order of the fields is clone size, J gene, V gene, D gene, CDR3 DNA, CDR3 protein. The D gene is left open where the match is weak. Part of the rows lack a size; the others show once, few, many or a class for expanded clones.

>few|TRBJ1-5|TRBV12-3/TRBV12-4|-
TGTGCCAGCACCCCGGACAGTCTACAGCCCCAGCATTTT
CASTPDSLQPQHF
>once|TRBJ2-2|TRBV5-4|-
TGTGCCAGCAGCTCAATCCAGGGTTTAAACACCGGGGAGCTGTTTTTT
CASSSIQGLNTGELFF
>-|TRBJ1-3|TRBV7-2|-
TGTGCCAGCAGTGGAGGACTGGGCGCCTCTGGAAACACCATATATTTT
CASSGGLGASGNTIYF
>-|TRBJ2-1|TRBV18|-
TGTGCCAGCTCACTGGACAGGGCCGGGGGGCGCTGGGAGTTCTTC
CASSLDRAGGRWEFF
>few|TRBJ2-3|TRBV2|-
TGTGCCAGCAGTATTCAAAATACGCAGTATTTT
CASSIQNTQYF
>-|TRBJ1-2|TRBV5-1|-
TGCGCCAGCAGCCCAGGGACACAAGGTATAGGCTACACCTTC
CASSPGTQGIGYTF
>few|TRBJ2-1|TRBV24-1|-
TGTGCCACCAGTGATTTGGGCCAGATTTACAATGAGCAGTTCTTC
CATSDLGQIYNEQFF
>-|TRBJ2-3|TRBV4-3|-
TGCGCCAGCAGCCAAGGGGACAATACGCAGTATTTT
CASSQGDNTQYF
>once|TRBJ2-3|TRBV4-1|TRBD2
TGCGCCAGCAGCCCGAGAGTGAGCGGGGGGGCCTCAGATACGCAGTATTTT
CASSPRVSGGASDTQYF
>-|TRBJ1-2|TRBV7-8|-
TGTGCCAGCAGCCAAGGATGGACGGGCTACACCTTC
CASSQGWTGYTF
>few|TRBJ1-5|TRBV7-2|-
TGTGCCAGCAGCTCCGGTGTGGCAATAGGCAATCAGCCCCAGCATTTT
CASSSGVAIGNQPQHF
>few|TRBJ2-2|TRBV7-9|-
TGTGCCAGCAGCCCCACAACCCACAGCCCCGGGGAGCTGTTTTTT
CASSPTTHSPGELFF
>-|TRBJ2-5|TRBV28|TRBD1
TGTGCCAGCAGTCGGACAGGGATGGAGACCCAGTACTTC
CASSRTGMETQYF
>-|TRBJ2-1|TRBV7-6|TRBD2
TGTGCCAGCAGCCCTAGACTAGCGGGGGGGCCATCCGAGTTCTTC
CASSPRLAGGPSEFF
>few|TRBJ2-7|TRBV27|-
TGTGCCAGCAGCACACTCGACAGTCTCGAGCAGTACTTC
CASSTLDSLEQYF
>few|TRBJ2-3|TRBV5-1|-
TGCGCCAGCAGCCCGGCCGGACATCCAGATACGCAGTATTTT
CASSPAGHPDTQYF
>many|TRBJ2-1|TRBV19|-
TGTGCCAGTAGTCCGTCGGGGAACAATGAGCAGTTCTTC
CASSPSGNNEQFF
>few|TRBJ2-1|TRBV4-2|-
TGTGCCAGCAGCCAAGCGGACAATGAGCAGTTCTTC
CASSQADNEQFF
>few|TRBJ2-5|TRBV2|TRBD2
TGTGCCAGCAGGGTCGGGGGGACCGCCATATCCACCCAGTACTTC
CASRVGGTAISTQYF
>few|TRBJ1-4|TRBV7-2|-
TGTGCCAGCAGCTTAGTCCCGGGTTCAACTAATGAAAAACTGTTTTTT
CASSLVPGSTNEKLFF
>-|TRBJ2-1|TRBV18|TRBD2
TGTGCCAGCTCACCAATGCCTAGCGGGGTACACAATGAGCAGTTCTTC
CASSPMPSGVHNEQFF
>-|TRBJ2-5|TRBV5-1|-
TGCGCCAGCAGCTTGGTAGCGGCCCCCTTGGGGACCCAGTACTTC
CASSLVAAPLGTQYF
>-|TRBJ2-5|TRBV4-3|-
TGCGCCAGCAGCCAAGCAGAGGGGATCCAAGAGACCCAGTACTTC
CASSQAEGIQETQYF
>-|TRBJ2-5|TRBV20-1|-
TGCAGTGCTAGAGACAGGACGGGGGAGACCCAGTACTTC
CSARDRTGETQYF
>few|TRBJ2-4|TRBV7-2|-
TGTGCCAGCAGCCGAGGGACTCCCCTAAACATTCAGTACTTC
CASSRGTPLNIQYF
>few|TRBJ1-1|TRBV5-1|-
TGCGCCAGCAGCCCCTCTTCTGACAGGAGTGAAGCTTTCTTT
CASSPSSDRSEAFF
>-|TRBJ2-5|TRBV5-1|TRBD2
TGCGCCAGCAACCTGGCGGGGGGGCAAGAGACCCAGTACTTC
CASNLAGGQETQYF
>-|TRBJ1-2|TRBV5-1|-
TGCGCCAGCAGGGCTCGGGAAGAATGGGGCTACACCTTC
CASRAREEWGYTF
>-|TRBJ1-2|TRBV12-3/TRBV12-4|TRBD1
TGTGCCAGCAGCTTTACCGGGACAGGGATCCCCTTGGGTGGCTACAACTTC
CASSFTGTGIPLGGYNF
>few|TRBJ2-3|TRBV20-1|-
TGCAGCCCGGGTGGTGGGGTGTGGGACACAGATACGCAGTATTTT
CSPGGGVWDTDTQYF
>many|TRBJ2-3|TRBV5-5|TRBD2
TGTGCCAGCAGCTTGGCTAGCGGGGGGAGTGATACGCAGTATTTT
CASSLASGGSDTQYF
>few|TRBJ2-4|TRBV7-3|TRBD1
TGTGCCAGCAGCTTTTTACAGGGGGACATTCAGTACTTC
CASSFLQGDIQYF
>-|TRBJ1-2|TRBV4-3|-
TGCGCCAGCAGCCGGGGAGGGGACGGCTATGGCTACACCTTC
CASSRGGDGYGYTF
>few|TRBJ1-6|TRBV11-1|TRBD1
TGTGCCAGCAGCGGGGACAGCCAAAATTCACCCCTCCACTTT
CASSGDSQNSPLHF
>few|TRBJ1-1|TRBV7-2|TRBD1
TGTGCCAGCAACCCTACAGGGGGCGTCACTGAAGCTTTCTTT
CASNPTGGVTEAFF
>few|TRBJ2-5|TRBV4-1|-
TGCGCCAGCAGCCAAGGGGCACGGGAAGAGACCCAGTACTTC
CASSQGAREETQYF
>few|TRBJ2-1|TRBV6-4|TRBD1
TGTGCCAGCAGTGACTCAGGGGGCCGGGATGAGCAGTTCTTC
CASSDSGGRDEQFF
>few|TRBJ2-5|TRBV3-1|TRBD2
TGTGCCAGCAGCCAAGATATCGGGGGGGCAAAAGAGACCCAGTACTTC
CASSQDIGGAKETQYF
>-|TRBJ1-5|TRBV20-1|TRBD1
TGCAGTGCTAGATCGGGTATGGACAGGGGGCGGTTTAGCAATCAGCCCCAGCATTTT
CSARSGMDRGRFSNQPQHF
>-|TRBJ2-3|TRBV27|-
TGTGCCAGCATTTCCTGGGTTACAGATACGCAGTATTTT
CASISWVTDTQYF
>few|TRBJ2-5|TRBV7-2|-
TGTGCCAGCAGCTCGCTGGGGGGCCAGGAGACCCAGTACTTC
CASSSLGGQETQYF
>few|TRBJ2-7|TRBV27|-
TGTGCCAGCAGCCCCACTCCGGGACCCCGGGGCGAGCAGTACTTC
CASSPTPGPRGEQYF
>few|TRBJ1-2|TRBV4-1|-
TGCGCCAGCAGCCCCAACAGACAGACTAACTATGGCTACACCTTC
CASSPNRQTNYGYTF